This is a list of T cell receptor beta chains from one sample in a study of patients and donors after allogeneic stem cell transplantation. TCRdb reanalysed the RT-PCR reads using MiXCR and keeps one entry per CDR3 protein. The sample has about 90,000 distinct CDR3 sequences, about 48% seen once. The sequenced sample was blood, either unsorted or a sorted T cell fraction (not recorded which). The receptors here all came from a human donor who was either an allogeneic HSCT recipient or a stem cell or donor lymphocyte infusion donor (not recorded which). It is not recorded whose cells these are; they may come from a transplant donor. Both conserved end residues are part of each CDR3. The D gene is left open where the match is weak. Not every row has a clone size; where given, it reads once, few, many or a size class.

>.|TRBV21-1|TRBJ1-1|once
TGTGCCAGCAGCGGGGGACGGACGATTTTGAACACTGAAGCTTTCTTT
CASSGGRTILNTEAFF
>TRBD2|TRBV10-1|TRBJ2-7|.
TGCGCCAGAGGGGCGATGACTAGCGCTACCTACGAGCAGTACTTC
CARGAMTSATYEQYF
>.|TRBV3-1|TRBJ1-4|once
TGTGCCAGCAGCCAAGGTACAGGTGAAAAACTGTTTTTT
CASSQGTGEKLFF
>.|TRBV12-3/TRBV12-4|TRBJ1-5|.
TGTGCCAGCAGCTCGACACGCAATCAGCCCCAGCATTTT
CASSSTRNQPQHF
>.|TRBV20-1|TRBJ1-6|.
TGCAGTGCTAGTCCAGGGATCGATTCACCCCTCCACTTT
CSASPGIDSPLHF
>.|TRBV12-3/TRBV12-4|TRBJ1-5|many
TGTGCCAGCAGCCTAACAGGGAGCAATCAGCCCCAGCATTTT
CASSLTGSNQPQHF
>.|TRBV12-3/TRBV12-4|TRBJ1-4|few
TGTGCCAGCAGTTTATCTCTGGATCAGCTGTTTTTT
CASSLSLDQLFF
>.|TRBV7-9|TRBJ1-1|.
TGTGCCAGCAGCTCACTAGAGGGTACTGAAGCTTTCTTT
CASSSLEGTEAFF
>.|TRBV20-1|TRBJ1-4|few
TGCAGTGCACCAACTAATGAAAAACTGTTTTTT
CSAPTNEKLFF
>TRBD1|TRBV29-1|TRBJ1-1|few
TGCAGCGTTTTTACAGGGGGCTTAGGGAACACTGAAGCTTTCTTT
CSVFTGGLGNTEAFF
>.|TRBV6-6|TRBJ2-7|few
TGTGCCAGCAGTCCTACAGTGAGCTCCTACGAGCAGTACTTC
CASSPTVSSYEQYF
>.|TRBV5-1|TRBJ1-1|.
TGCGCCAGCAGCCATGGCAGGGCTGAAGCTTTCTTT
CASSHGRAEAFF
>.|TRBV11-2|TRBJ1-1|.
TGTGCCAGCAGGCAACTACAGGTTGATGCTTTCTTT
CASRQLQVDAFF
>.|TRBV6-2/TRBV6-3|TRBJ1-1|.
TGTGCCAGCAGTTACTATCTGCGGGGCTGGATCAACACTGAAGCTTTCTTT
CASSYYLRGWINTEAFF
>.|TRBV20-1|TRBJ1-2|.
TGCAGTGCGATCTCAGGGAGGGTCCTTCGTGGCTACACCTTC
CSAISGRVLRGYTF
>TRBD1|TRBV20-1|TRBJ1-1|.
TGCAGTGCTTCTCCCTTGGACAGGCCCGAAGCTTTCTTT
CSASPLDRPEAFF
>.|TRBV20-1|TRBJ1-4|few
TGCAGTGCTAGAAAGAGAGGAGTTACAGGGAAAGGGGAAAAACTGTTTTTT
CSARKRGVTGKGEKLFF
>.|TRBV4-1|TRBJ1-5|few
TGCGCCAGCAGCCAAGTGAGTGGAGTTCCCAATCAGCCCCAGCATTTT
CASSQVSGVPNQPQHF
>TRBD1|TRBV20-1|TRBJ1-1|.
TGCAGTGCTACCGACCGAGACAGGGACCAAGAAGCTTTCTTT
CSATDRDRDQEAFF
>.|TRBV7-8|TRBJ1-2|.
TGTGCCAGCAGCTCCTCTCCTTGGGGGGCCTATGGCTACACCTTC
CASSSSPWGAYGYTF
>TRBD1|TRBV12-3/TRBV12-4|TRBJ2-5|.
TGTGCCAGCAGTTTCCAGAGGGGGCGCGGAAATACAGAGACCCAGTACTTC
CASSFQRGRGNTETQYF
>TRBD2|TRBV5-5|TRBJ2-3|once
TGTGCCAGCACCATGGGGGGGGAGGAGCCAGATACGCAGTATTTT
CASTMGGEEPDTQYF
>.|TRBV12-3/TRBV12-4|TRBJ2-5|once
TGTGCCAGCAGCCGGGAAATCGGAGAGACCCAGTACTTC
CASSREIGETQYF
>TRBD1|TRBV20-1|TRBJ1-1|.
TGCAGTGCTAGGGGGTCCGGAGACAGGGGAACTGAAGCTTTCTTT
CSARGSGDRGTEAFF
>.|TRBV20-1|TRBJ1-4|.
TGCAGTGCTAGAGAGACAGAAAAACTGTTTTTT
CSARETEKLFF
>.|TRBV7-3|TRBJ2-3|.
TGTGCCAGCAGCTTGCCCGCTGCTAGCGCCTACAGCACAGATACGCAGTATTTT
CASSLPAASAYSTDTQYF
>.|TRBV15|TRBJ1-5|.
TGTGCCACCAGCCCGAGTTATAGCAATCAGCCCCAGCATTTT
CATSPSYSNQPQHF
>.|TRBV4-1|TRBJ1-1|.
TGCGCCAGCAGCCACCAAGCTCCGGCGGGGGCAAAGTGGAAATTGAACACTGAAGCTTTCTTT
CASSHQAPAGAKWKLNTEAFF
>.|TRBV9|TRBJ1-5|.
TGTGCCAGCAGCGTAGGGGGGACTCAGCCCCAGCATTTT
CASSVGGTQPQHF
>TRBD1|TRBV29-1|TRBJ1-2|.
TGCAGCGTGGCGGGACAGGGGAATGGCTACACCTTC
CSVAGQGNGYTF
>TRBD1|TRBV7-3|TRBJ1-1|few
TGTGCCAGCAGCTTGGGACAGTGGACTGAAGCTTTCTTT
CASSLGQWTEAFF
>.|TRBV6-6|TRBJ1-4|.
TGTGCCAGCAGTTACAGTTCGGTCAATAATGAAAAACTGTTTTTT
CASSYSSVNNEKLFF
>.|TRBV4-3|TRBJ1-4|.
TGCGCCAGCAGCCAAGATCATCGGGAAAAACTGTTTTTT
CASSQDHREKLFF
>TRBD2|TRBV11-3|TRBJ2-2|.
TGTGCCAGCAGCCAACGACTAGCGGAGAACACCGGGGAGCTGTTTTTT
CASSQRLAENTGELFF
>.|TRBV28|TRBJ1-2|few
TGTGCCAGCAGTTCCGGGGCTAACTATGGCTACACCTTC
CASSSGANYGYTF
>.|TRBV28|TRBJ1-4|few
TGTGCCAGCAGCCCCGGAGGAGGGCGAGGAGAAAAACTGTTTTTT
CASSPGGGRGEKLFF
>.|TRBV7-9|TRBJ2-1|.
TGTGCCAGCAGCTTGACAGCCTACAATGAGCAGTTCTTC
CASSLTAYNEQFF
>.|TRBV19|TRBJ1-1|.
TGTGCCAGTGGGTGGACAGTGAACACTGAAGCTTTCTTT
CASGWTVNTEAFF
>.|TRBV25-1|TRBJ1-3|few
TGTGCCAGCAGAGGGAATAGTGGAAACACCATATATTTT
CASRGNSGNTIYF
>.|TRBV5-1|TRBJ1-1|.
TGCGCCAGCAGCTTCTCCAAGCCCAGGAGTACTGAAGCTTTCTTT
CASSFSKPRSTEAFF
>TRBD1|TRBV12-3/TRBV12-4|TRBJ1-2|many
TGTGCCAGCAGTTTATGGGACAGTAAGTCCCGTGGCTACACCTTC
CASSLWDSKSRGYTF
>TRBD2|TRBV11-2|TRBJ2-1|.
TGTGCCAGCAGCTTGATAGCGGGAACCTACAATGAGCAGTTCTTC
CASSLIAGTYNEQFF
>.|TRBV20-1|TRBJ2-3|once
TGCAGTGCTAGAGATCCAGGGGGCACAGATACGCAGTATTTT
CSARDPGGTDTQYF
>TRBD1|TRBV5-1|TRBJ1-1|.
TGCGCCAGCAGCTTGGGGGACAGTTTGGTAAACACTGAAGCTTTCTTT
CASSLGDSLVNTEAFF
>.|TRBV12-3/TRBV12-4|TRBJ2-1|few
TGTGCCAGCAGTTTGGAAAGCTCCTACAATGAGCAGTTCTTC
CASSLESSYNEQFF
>.|TRBV10-3|TRBJ1-1|.
TGTGCCATCAGTGAGTCGGTCATCGCTGAAGCTTTCTTT
CAISESVIAEAFF
>TRBD2|TRBV5-1|TRBJ2-1|.
TGCGCCAGCAGCTTGTCTACTACGGGAGGGCCCCAAAATGAGCAGTTCTTC
CASSLSTTGGPQNEQFF
>.|TRBV15|TRBJ1-5|few
TGTGCCACCAGCAGAGCGGGGGGCCAGCCCCAGCATTTT
CATSRAGGQPQHF
>TRBD1|TRBV27|TRBJ1-2|.
TGTGCCACTTCGTGGACAGGGGCGCCTAACTATGGCTACACCTTC
CATSWTGAPNYGYTF
>.|TRBV12-3/TRBV12-4|TRBJ1-5|.
TGTGCCAGCAGTGGGACAAAAGATCAGCCCCAGCATTTT
CASSGTKDQPQHF
>TRBD1|TRBV12-3/TRBV12-4|TRBJ1-2|.
TGTGCCAGCAGTCCGGGACAGGGGTATGGCTACACCTTC
CASSPGQGYGYTF
>.|TRBV5-5|TRBJ1-6|few
TGTGCCAGCAGCTTGGGCTCGGGCTCCTATAATTCACCCCTCCACTTT
CASSLGSGSYNSPLHF
>TRBD1|TRBV20-1|TRBJ1-1|few
TGCAGTGCTAGGGTGGACAGGCGTTCTGAAGCTTTCTTT
CSARVDRRSEAFF
>.|TRBV4-3|TRBJ1-3|few
TGCGCCAGCAGCCAAGGGGTTTTGTCTGGAAACACCATATATTTT
CASSQGVLSGNTIYF